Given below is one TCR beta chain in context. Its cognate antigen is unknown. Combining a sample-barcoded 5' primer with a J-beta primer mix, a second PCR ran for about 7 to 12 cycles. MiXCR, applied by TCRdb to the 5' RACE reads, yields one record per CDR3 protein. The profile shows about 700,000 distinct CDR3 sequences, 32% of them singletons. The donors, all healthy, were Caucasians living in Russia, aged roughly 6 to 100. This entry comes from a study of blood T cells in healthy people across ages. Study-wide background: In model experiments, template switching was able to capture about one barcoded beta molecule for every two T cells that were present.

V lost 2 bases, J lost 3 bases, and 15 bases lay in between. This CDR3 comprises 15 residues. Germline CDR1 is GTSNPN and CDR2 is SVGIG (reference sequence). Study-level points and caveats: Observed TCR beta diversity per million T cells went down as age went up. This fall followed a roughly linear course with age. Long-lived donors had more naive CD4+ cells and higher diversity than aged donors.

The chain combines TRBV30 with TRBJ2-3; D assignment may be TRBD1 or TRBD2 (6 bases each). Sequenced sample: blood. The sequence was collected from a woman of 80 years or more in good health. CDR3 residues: CAWSKGGDGTDTQYF. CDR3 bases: TGTGCCTGGAGTAAGGGGGGTGATGGTACAGATACGCAGTATTTT.